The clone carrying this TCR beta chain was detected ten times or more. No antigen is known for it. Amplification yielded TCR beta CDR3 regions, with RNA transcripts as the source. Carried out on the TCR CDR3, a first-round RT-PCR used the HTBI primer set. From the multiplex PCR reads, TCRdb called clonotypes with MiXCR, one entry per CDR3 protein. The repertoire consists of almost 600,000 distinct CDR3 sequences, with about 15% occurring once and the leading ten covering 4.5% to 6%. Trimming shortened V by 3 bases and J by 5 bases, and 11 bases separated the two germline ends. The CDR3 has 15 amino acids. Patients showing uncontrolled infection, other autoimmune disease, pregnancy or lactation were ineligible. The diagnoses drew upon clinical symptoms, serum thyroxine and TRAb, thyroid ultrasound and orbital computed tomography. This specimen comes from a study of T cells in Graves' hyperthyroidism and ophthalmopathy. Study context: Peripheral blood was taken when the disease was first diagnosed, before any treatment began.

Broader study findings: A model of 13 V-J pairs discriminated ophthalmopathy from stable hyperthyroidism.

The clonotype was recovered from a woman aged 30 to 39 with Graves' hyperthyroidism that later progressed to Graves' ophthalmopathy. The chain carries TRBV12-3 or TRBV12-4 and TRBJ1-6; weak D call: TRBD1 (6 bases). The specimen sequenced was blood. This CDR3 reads CASSFQGLDNSPLHF. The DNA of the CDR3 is TGTGCCAGCAGTTTCCAGGGGCTGGATAATTCACCCCTCCACTTT.